This TCR beta chain was retrieved from a study of vaccination and CD4 T cells after COVID-19 (dated by TCRdb to between 2021 and 2024). Regarding the study in general: Convalescent patients had a positive SARS-CoV-2 result on nasal swab PCR, and of these patients, several had mild disease and one had severe disease. In the convalescent cohort there were six males and four females, among whom were two Hispanic individuals, seven Caucasians, two Asians and one multiracial person. Participants received two doses of either the Pfizer-BioNTech BNT162b2 vaccine (n=8) or the Moderna mRNA-1273 vaccine (n=2). Post-COVID blood samples were collected from convalescent patients a median of roughly 100 days after diagnosis, with a range of about 35 to 170 days. Post-vaccine blood samples were taken a median of around 70 days after the second vaccine dose, with a range of roughly 13 to 250 days. For stimulating the cultures, overlapping spike peptide pools were used, derived from SARS-CoV-2 as well as from the common cold coronaviruses HCoV-NL63, HCoV-OC43 and HCoV-229E. Control cultures used a CEFX viral epitope pool as positive control, an HIV-1 Nef peptide pool as negative control, or no peptide. The spike-specific CD4+ TCR repertoire was compared before and after mRNA vaccination in ten to eleven COVID-19 convalescent patients and a handful of infection-naive healthy vaccine recipients.

To note about this clonotype: Its antigen is still unknown. Qualities for individual bases were not recorded, and no much larger clone is one base off.

Here is what the overall study found, with its caveats: Of the vaccine-specific clones found in convalescent patients, nearly all (304 of 307) were mono-reactive for SARS-CoV-2 spike instead of being cross-reactive with common cold coronaviruses. The study included relatively few convalescent patients and did not analyze early timepoints after natural infection. In convalescent patients, a median roughly 87% of post-vaccine SARS-CoV-2-reactive clones were detected only after vaccination, suggesting vaccine-specific priming. The median number of SARS-CoV-2-reactive clonotypes rose from about 19 after infection to roughly 38 after vaccination, but the change was not significant.

Library prep was done by PCR. DNA from cultured CD4+ T cells underwent TCR sequencing with the Oncomine TCR Beta short-read assay at the Johns Hopkins FTIC core. Genomic DNA was extracted from the cultured CD4+ T cells with the QIAamp micro DNA kit. Oncomine TCR Beta libraries from cultured CD4+ T cells were pooled using unique dual indexes and sequenced on an Illumina iSeq 100. The source study handled its data this way. Non-productive sequences were removed, and CDR3s not starting with C, not ending with F or W, or shorter than 7 amino acids were discarded. Antigen-specific clonotypes were identified using the MANAFEST web application through comparison of peptide-stimulated wells with reference and other culture wells. An FDR below 0.05, an odds ratio above 5, and a productive frequency above 0.1% in at least two of three replicate wells were required for clones to be considered positive. A clonotype counted as cross-reactive if it showed significant expansion both in the SARS-CoV-2 spike wells and in at least one common cold coronavirus spike condition. Similarity between CDR3 sequences was evaluated in R version 3.6.1 using Levenshtein distances (stringdist) and unrooted phylogenetic trees (ape). TCRdb handled the public reads itself, with Q25 trimming in fastp and clone calling in MiXCR, and kept productive beta chains. Each record represents a unique CDR3 protein, reported with the most common genes and DNA among its rows. The V and J calls shown here were made by TCRdb, not taken from the authors' results. For this sample the table gives about 12,000 distinct CDR3 sequences, of which around 60% were detected only once. Roughly 20% of the sample belongs to the ten largest clones.

What this sample's treatment or condition label stands for: approximately nine-day PBMC culture with coronavirus spike peptide pools or control peptides (ViraFEST assay). To expand antigen-specific T cells with peptide pools and then pick out the expanded clonotypes through TCR sequencing, the study relied on the ViraFEST assay. Positive SARS-CoV-2 PCR tests in the convalescent patients dated from March to December 2020, before Alpha, Beta and Delta variants emerged in the United States. PBMCs were cultured at 1.5 million to 2 million per well in IMDM supplemented with approximately 5.4% human AB serum and 8.5 to 10 IU/ml IL-2, with about 11 ug/ml peptide pools added. On days 3 and 7, half of the culture medium was replaced with fresh IL-2-containing medium. CD4+ T cells were isolated after approximately 10 days of culture through negative selection using the EasySep CD4+ T cell isolation kit. Ficoll-Paque Plus gradient centrifugation was used to isolate PBMCs from whole blood, and the isolated PBMCs were then either used fresh or cryopreserved at -140C. Culture conditions were generally each tested in triplicate wells.

The V end loses 4 bases and the J end loses 7 bases, and a stretch of 8 bases separates them. The CDR1 and CDR2 encoded by the germline V gene are MDHEN and SYDVKM. The CDR3 sequence holds 12 residues, the cysteine and phenylalanine included. The retained sequence is limited to the CDR3, 36 bases, with the frame set at the first base. The receptor chain draws on TRBV28 and TRBJ1-5, with no reliable assignment of the D segment. Sequencing input: CD4+ T cells from blood, cultured in vitro. This TCR was sampled from a human donor who had recovered from COVID-19. The nucleotides are TGTGCCAGCAGTTGGGGAGGCCAGCCCCAGCATTTT. This translates into CASSWGGQPQHF.